What follows are 11 T cell receptor beta chains derived from one specimen sequenced in a study of T cell responses to AZD1222 COVID-19 vaccine. Measured with immunoSEQ multiplex PCR; TCRdb has only the in-frame clones, and not every one. The table has about 54,000 clones, about 81% seen once; the top ten hold 10%. The material was peripheral blood, obtained on day 0 of AZD1222 vaccination. These receptors originate from an adult in good health.

This clone was counted once. The J gene is TRBJ1-6, the V gene TRBV19; no reliable D call. CDR1 and CDR2 (germline): LNHDA, SQIVND (reference sequence). Trimming stripped 1 base from V and 8 bases from J, with 3 bases between. The CDR3 consists of 12 residues. CDR3 protein: CASSIGDSPLHF. The CDR3, as DNA: TGTGCCAGTAGTATAGGGGATTCACCCCTCCACTTT.

The CDR3 loop reads CVRSFRAGKSYNEQFF. Here the CDR3 DNA reads TGTGTCAGAAGCTTCCGGGCCGGAAAGTCCTACAATGAGCAGTTCTTC. The rearrangement uses TRBV7-5 and TRBJ2-1. TRBV7-5 is flagged as a pseudogene. CDR3 size: 16 residues.

The gene calls are TRBV6-5 and TRBJ1-1, with 12 nucleotides matching TRBD1. With V trimmed by 4 bases and J by 7 bases, 10 bases remained unmatched. Germline lookup yields CDR1 MNHEY and CDR2 SVGAGI. The CDR3 spans 16 residues. The CDR3 is CASSWSGDRGLGEAFF. CDR3 DNA sequence: TGTGCCAGCAGTTGGTCTGGGGACAGGGGGCTTGGTGAAGCTTTCTTT.

This rearrangement joins TRBV7-3 to TRBJ2-7; 10 nucleotides line up with TRBD2. The V and J ends lost 4 bases and 5 bases, in that order; junction bases with no gene match: 5. The germline gives CDR1 SGHTA, CDR2 FQGTGA. The CDR3 has 14 amino acids. The CDR3 DNA sequence: TGTGCCAGCAGCTACAGCGGGGGGGCGGACGAGCAGTACTTC. This translates into CASSYSGGADEQYF.

J is TRBJ2-3 and V is TRBV24-1; D remains ambiguous. The CDR3 is 16 residues long. The V end lost 5 bases, the J end lost 3 bases, and 17 bases lay between the germline ends. Germline V CDR1 and CDR2: KGHDR, SFDVKD. CDR3 sequence reads: CATSGRSLGRTDTQYF. CDR3 in DNA: TGTGCCACCAGTGGTAGGAGTTTAGGTAGGACAGATACGCAGTATTTT.

The chain uses TRBV29-1 and TRBJ2-7, with 9 bases fitting TRBD2. After removal of 6 bases from V and 0 bases from J, the junction contained 6 bases not matched to a gene. This CDR3 region has 14 residues. Per germline, CDR1 SQVTM and CDR2 ANQGSEA. The CDR3 spells CSVRLAGASYEQYF. As DNA, the CDR3 is TGCAGCGTGAGATTAGCGGGAGCCTCCTACGAGCAGTACTTC.

The V gene is TRBV6-4, the J gene TRBJ2-1; D is uncertain. The ends were cut back, 10 bases at V and 10 bases at J, with 23 bases in the middle. The germline CDR1 and CDR2 sequences are MRHNA and SNTAGT. The CDR3 runs 14 residues. The DNA for the CDR3 is TGTGCCACCCGAGGACGCCTACCCGGTGGGGAGCAGTTCTTC. Amino acid sequence: CATRGRLPGGEQFF.

The V gene is TRBV6-6, the J gene TRBJ1-1, with TRBD1 identical over 8 bases. The CDR3 loop spans 14 amino acids. Germline trimming cut 7 bases from V and 1 base from J; bases unmatched to any gene: 5. Germline-derived CDR1 and CDR2 are MNHNY and SVGAGI (reference sequence). In DNA, the CDR3 is TGTGCCAGCAATACCGGGACAGGGAACACTGAAGCTTTCTTT. This encodes CASNTGTGNTEAFF.

This clone was found once. This chain links TRBV11-1 with TRBJ2-3, with D perhaps TRBD2 (6 bases). CDR3 size: 14 residues. The germline CDR1 and CDR2 sequences are SGHAT and FQDESV (reference sequence). Trimming cost V 3 bases and J 2 bases, with 9 bases left between them. CDR3 nucleotides: TGTGCCAGCAGCTTCGGGGGAAACACAGATACGCAGTATTTT. Protein product: CASSFGGNTDTQYF.

This clone came up a few times. The rearrangement links TRBV18 to TRBJ1-2, with 9 bases identical to TRBD1. Trimming removed 6 bases from V and 4 bases from J; junction bases left unmatched: 6. The CDR3 length is 14 residues. CDR1 is KGHSH, CDR2 LQKENI, per germline. The CDR3 sequence is CASSRRTGVYGYTF. In nucleotides, the CDR3 is TGTGCCAGCTCTCGGCGGACAGGGGTCTATGGCTACACCTTC.

In this sample, this clone is medium-sized (0.01 to 0.1%). The chain uses TRBV2 and TRBJ1-1; D remains unclear. From germline, CDR1 is SNHLY and CDR2 FYNNEI. The CDR3 totals 10 residues. The ends were cut back, 10 bases at V and 7 bases at J, with 10 bases in the middle. The CDR3 DNA reads TGTGCCACCAGCGGAATTGAAGCTTTCTTT. It codes for CATSGIEAFF.